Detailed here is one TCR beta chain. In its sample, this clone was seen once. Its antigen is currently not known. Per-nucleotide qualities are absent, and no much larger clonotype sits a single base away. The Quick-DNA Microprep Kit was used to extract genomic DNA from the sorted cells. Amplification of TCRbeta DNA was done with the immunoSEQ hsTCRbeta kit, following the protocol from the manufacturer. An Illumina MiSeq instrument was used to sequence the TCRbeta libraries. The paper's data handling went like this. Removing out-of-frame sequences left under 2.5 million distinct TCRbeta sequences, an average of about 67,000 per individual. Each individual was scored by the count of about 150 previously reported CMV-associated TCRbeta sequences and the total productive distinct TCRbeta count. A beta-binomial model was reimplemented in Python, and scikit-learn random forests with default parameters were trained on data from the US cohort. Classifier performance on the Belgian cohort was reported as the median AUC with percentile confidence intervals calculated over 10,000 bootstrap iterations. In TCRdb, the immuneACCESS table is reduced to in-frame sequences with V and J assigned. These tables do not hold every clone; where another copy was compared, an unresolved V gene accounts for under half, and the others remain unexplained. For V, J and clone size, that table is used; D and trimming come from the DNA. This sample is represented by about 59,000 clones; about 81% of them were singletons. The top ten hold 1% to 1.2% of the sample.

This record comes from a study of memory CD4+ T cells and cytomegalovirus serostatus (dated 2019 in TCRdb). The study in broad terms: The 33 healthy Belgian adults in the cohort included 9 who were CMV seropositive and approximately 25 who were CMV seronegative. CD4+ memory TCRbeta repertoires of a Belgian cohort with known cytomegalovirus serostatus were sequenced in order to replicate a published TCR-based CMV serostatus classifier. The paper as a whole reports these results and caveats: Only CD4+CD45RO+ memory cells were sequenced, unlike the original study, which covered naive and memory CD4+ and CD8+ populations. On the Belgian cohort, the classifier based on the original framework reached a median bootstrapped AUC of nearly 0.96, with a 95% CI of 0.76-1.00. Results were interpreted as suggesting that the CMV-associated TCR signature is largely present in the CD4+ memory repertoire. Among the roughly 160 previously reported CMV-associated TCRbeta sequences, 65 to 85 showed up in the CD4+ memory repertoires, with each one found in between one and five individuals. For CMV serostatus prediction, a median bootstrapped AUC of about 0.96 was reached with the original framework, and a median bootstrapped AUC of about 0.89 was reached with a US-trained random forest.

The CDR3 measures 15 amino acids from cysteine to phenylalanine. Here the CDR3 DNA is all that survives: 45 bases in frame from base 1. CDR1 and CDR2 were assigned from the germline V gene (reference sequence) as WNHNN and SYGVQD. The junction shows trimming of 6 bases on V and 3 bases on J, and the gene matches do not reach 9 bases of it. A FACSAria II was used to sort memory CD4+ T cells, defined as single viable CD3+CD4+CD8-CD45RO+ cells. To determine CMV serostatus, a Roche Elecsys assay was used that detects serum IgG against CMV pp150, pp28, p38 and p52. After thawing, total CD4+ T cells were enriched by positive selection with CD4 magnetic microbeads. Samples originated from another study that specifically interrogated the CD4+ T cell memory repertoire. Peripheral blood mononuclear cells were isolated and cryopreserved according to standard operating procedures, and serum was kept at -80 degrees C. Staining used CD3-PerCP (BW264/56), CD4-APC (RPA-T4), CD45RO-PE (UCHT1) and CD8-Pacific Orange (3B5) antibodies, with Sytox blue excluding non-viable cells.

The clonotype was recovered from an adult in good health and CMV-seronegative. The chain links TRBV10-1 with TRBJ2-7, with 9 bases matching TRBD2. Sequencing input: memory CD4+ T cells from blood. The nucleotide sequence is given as TGCGCCAGCAGCGCTCTGCGGGAGGGCCGCTACGAGCAGTACTTC. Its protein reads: CASSALREGRYEQYF.